This entry describes one T cell receptor (beta chain). This entry comes from a study of blood T cell repertoires in COVID-19. Study at large: Italy, Spain and the United States were the sources of the convalescent and acute COVID-19 samples. From T cells, B-cell-depleted T cells, or PBMCs came the material, which was cDNA or gDNA.

How the authors handled the data: It was from reference gene primer amplification that nucleated cell counts were estimated. The data were produced by immunoSEQ multiplex PCR, yet TCRdb's version contains in-frame clones alone and is incomplete. The V and J calls and clone size are taken from that table; D and trimming were inferred from the DNA. The sample lists some 150,000 clones; about 87% were seen once. V was cut by 3 bases and J by 0 bases, with 8 bases left in between. CDR3 length: 14 residues. CDR1 is LGHDT, CDR2 YNNKEL, per germline (reference sequence). The TCR sequence derives from an elderly woman with acute or convalescent COVID-19. V is TRBV3-1 (or the pseudogene TRBV3-2) and J is TRBJ2-5, with D unresolved. Sample: peripheral blood. As DNA, the CDR3 is TGTGCCAGCAGCCATCCTAGTCACCAAGAGACCCAGTACTTC. This translates into CASSHPSHQETQYF.